The rows below give T cell receptor beta chains drawn from one sample of a study of regulatory T cells. Using immunoSEQ multiplex PCR, the repertoire was profiled, and TCRdb retains in-frame clones only, with some absent. The data contain some 20,000 clones, 93% of them singletons. Specimen: CD8+ T cells sorted from blood. These receptor sequences come from a child under 10 years old with CD3G deficiency. CDR3s include the opening cysteine and the closing phenylalanine or tryptophan. D genes are given only for firm matches. Expanded clones get a size class; other rows say once, few or many, or leave the size out.

d_call: -; cdr3_length: 15; clone_size: -; j_call: TRBJ2-7; v_call: TRBV6-8; cdr3_nt: TGTGCCAGCAGTGAGAAGCCGGGACACCACTACGAGCAGTACTTC; cdr3_aa: CASSEKPGHHYEQYF
d_call: TRBD1; cdr3_length: 16; clone_size: -; j_call: TRBJ2-7; v_call: TRBV28; cdr3_nt: TGTGCCAGCAGTAGGGCCGGGACAGGGGTCTCCTACGAGCAGTACTTC; cdr3_aa: CASSRAGTGVSYEQYF
d_call: TRBD2; cdr3_length: 15; clone_size: -; j_call: TRBJ2-7; v_call: TRBV11-2; cdr3_nt: TGTGCCAGCAGCTCCCGGACGGGGGGGACCTACGAGCAGTACTTC; cdr3_aa: CASSSRTGGTYEQYF
d_call: -; cdr3_length: 16; clone_size: -; j_call: TRBJ2-2; v_call: TRBV11-2; cdr3_nt: TGTGCCAGCAGCTTAATCCCAAGGGGGGGCACCGGGGAGCTGTTTTTT; cdr3_aa: CASSLIPRGGTGELFF
d_call: -; cdr3_length: 12; clone_size: -; j_call: TRBJ1-2; v_call: TRBV28; cdr3_nt: TGTGCCAGCAGTCCTCCGGGACGGGGCTACACCTTC; cdr3_aa: CASSPPGRGYTF
d_call: -; cdr3_length: 15; clone_size: -; j_call: TRBJ2-7; v_call: TRBV6-1; cdr3_nt: TGTGCCAGCAGTTTGGACAGCCTTAGCTCCTACGAGCAGTACTTC; cdr3_aa: CASSLDSLSSYEQYF
d_call: -; cdr3_length: 15; clone_size: -; j_call: TRBJ1-1; v_call: TRBV28; cdr3_nt: TGTGCCAGCAGTCCGAGACTCCCCATGAACACTGAAGCTTTCTTT; cdr3_aa: CASSPRLPMNTEAFF
d_call: -; cdr3_length: 14; clone_size: once; j_call: TRBJ1-1; v_call: TRBV28; cdr3_nt: TGTGCCAGCAGAACTGACGGAATAACAGGCGCGGCTTTCTTT; cdr3_aa: CASRTDGITGAAFF
d_call: TRBD2; cdr3_length: 18; clone_size: -; j_call: TRBJ2-5; v_call: TRBV4-1; cdr3_nt: TGCGCCAGCAGCCGTCGACTAGCGGGAACAGCCGGCCAAGAGACCCAGTACTTC; cdr3_aa: CASSRRLAGTAGQETQYF
d_call: TRBD2; cdr3_length: 15; clone_size: -; j_call: TRBJ2-1; v_call: TRBV19; cdr3_nt: TGTGCCAGTAGTATAGTAGCGGGAGGGCCCAATGAGCAGTTCTTC; cdr3_aa: CASSIVAGGPNEQFF
d_call: -; cdr3_length: 15; clone_size: -; j_call: TRBJ2-4; v_call: TRBV19; cdr3_nt: TGTGCCAGTAGTTTGGGGCGGGCCTACAAAAACATTCAGTACTTC; cdr3_aa: CASSLGRAYKNIQYF
d_call: TRBD1; cdr3_length: 13; clone_size: -; j_call: TRBJ1-2; v_call: TRBV28; cdr3_nt: TGTGCCAGCAGTTTCCCGACAGGGTTTGGCTACACCTTC; cdr3_aa: CASSFPTGFGYTF
d_call: TRBD1; cdr3_length: 15; clone_size: once; j_call: TRBJ2-7; v_call: TRBV11-2; cdr3_nt: TGTGCCAGCAGCTTTTTTACAGGGGGCACCGGCGAGCAGTACTTC; cdr3_aa: CASSFFTGGTGEQYF
d_call: -; cdr3_length: 14; clone_size: -; j_call: TRBJ2-7; v_call: TRBV7-9; cdr3_nt: TGTGCCAGCAGCTCTTTCGGGTATCCCTACGAGCAGTACTTC; cdr3_aa: CASSSFGYPYEQYF
d_call: -; cdr3_length: 15; clone_size: -; j_call: TRBJ2-3; v_call: TRBV30; cdr3_nt: TGTGCCTGGAGTGTTTCAGGCGGTTACACAGATACGCAGTATTTT; cdr3_aa: CAWSVSGGYTDTQYF
d_call: TRBD2; cdr3_length: 14; clone_size: few; j_call: TRBJ2-3; v_call: TRBV5-1; cdr3_nt: TGCGCCAGCAGCCCCGGACTAGCACACGATACGCAGTATTTT; cdr3_aa: CASSPGLAHDTQYF
d_call: -; cdr3_length: 13; clone_size: -; j_call: TRBJ2-7; v_call: TRBV7-8; cdr3_nt: TGTGCCAGCAGCTTAGCGGGATCCTACGAGCAGTACTTC; cdr3_aa: CASSLAGSYEQYF
d_call: -; cdr3_length: 12; clone_size: -; j_call: TRBJ1-1; v_call: TRBV19; cdr3_nt: TGTGCCAGTAGCAATATGGGCACTGAAGCTTTCTTT; cdr3_aa: CASSNMGTEAFF
d_call: TRBD2; cdr3_length: 15; clone_size: -; j_call: TRBJ2-7; v_call: TRBV6-1; cdr3_nt: TGTGCCAGTTCCCCACGGGGGGGCGTCTTCTACGAGCAGTACTTC; cdr3_aa: CASSPRGGVFYEQYF
d_call: TRBD1; cdr3_length: 13; clone_size: -; j_call: TRBJ1-2; v_call: TRBV6-1; cdr3_nt: TGTGCCAGCAGTTTTACCGGGACAGGAGGCTACACCTTC; cdr3_aa: CASSFTGTGGYTF
d_call: TRBD1; cdr3_length: 15; clone_size: few; j_call: TRBJ2-7; v_call: TRBV6-1; cdr3_nt: TGTGCCAGCAGTGCCCTGGACAGGTCTGTCTACGAGCAGTACTTC; cdr3_aa: CASSALDRSVYEQYF
d_call: -; cdr3_length: 13; clone_size: -; j_call: TRBJ2-7; v_call: TRBV28; cdr3_nt: TGTGCCAGCAGTTCCGTCCCGGGCTATGAGCAGTACTTC; cdr3_aa: CASSSVPGYEQYF
d_call: -; cdr3_length: 17; clone_size: -; j_call: TRBJ2-2; v_call: TRBV11-2; cdr3_nt: TGTGCCAGCAGCTTAGAGGGGGTAGGGTTGTACACCGGGGAGCTGTTTTTT; cdr3_aa: CASSLEGVGLYTGELFF
d_call: -; cdr3_length: 14; clone_size: -; j_call: TRBJ2-7; v_call: TRBV28; cdr3_nt: TGTGCCAGCAGTGGGGCACCCCTCATGAACGAGCAGTACTTC; cdr3_aa: CASSGAPLMNEQYF
d_call: TRBD1; cdr3_length: 15; clone_size: -; j_call: TRBJ2-3; v_call: TRBV13; cdr3_nt: TGTGCCAGCAGTCTAACAGGGGATAGCACAGATACGCAGTATTTT; cdr3_aa: CASSLTGDSTDTQYF
d_call: -; cdr3_length: 18; clone_size: -; j_call: TRBJ2-7; v_call: TRBV14; cdr3_nt: TGTGCCAGCAGCCAACACCGGACTTATACCCCCTCTACCTACGAGCAGTACTTC; cdr3_aa: CASSQHRTYTPSTYEQYF
d_call: -; cdr3_length: 12; clone_size: -; j_call: TRBJ2-7; v_call: TRBV28; cdr3_nt: TGTGCCAGCAGTCCCCGAGGGACCGTCCAGTACTTC; cdr3_aa: CASSPRGTVQYF
d_call: -; cdr3_length: 14; clone_size: -; j_call: TRBJ2-7; v_call: TRBV11-2; cdr3_nt: TGTGCCAGCAGCCCATTTTTCGGGAGCTACGAGCAGTACTTC; cdr3_aa: CASSPFFGSYEQYF
d_call: -; cdr3_length: 16; clone_size: -; j_call: TRBJ2-2; v_call: TRBV28; cdr3_nt: TGTGCCAGCAGTTTGACCGGCGGAGGGAACACCGGGGAGCTGTTTTTT; cdr3_aa: CASSLTGGGNTGELFF
d_call: -; cdr3_length: 12; clone_size: -; j_call: TRBJ2-1; v_call: TRBV7-9; cdr3_nt: TGTGCCAGCAGCCCCTCGGACAATGAGCAGTTCTTC; cdr3_aa: CASSPSDNEQFF
d_call: TRBD2; cdr3_length: 15; clone_size: -; j_call: TRBJ2-1; v_call: TRBV5-1; cdr3_nt: TGCGCCAGCAGCCTAGCGGGAGGTGCCTACAATGAGCAGTTCTTC; cdr3_aa: CASSLAGGAYNEQFF
d_call: TRBD2; cdr3_length: 15; clone_size: -; j_call: TRBJ2-7; v_call: TRBV13; cdr3_nt: TGTGCCAGCAGCTTAGGCCGAGGGAGGGCCAACGAGCAGTACTTC; cdr3_aa: CASSLGRGRANEQYF
d_call: -; cdr3_length: 13; clone_size: -; j_call: TRBJ2-7; v_call: TRBV28; cdr3_nt: TGTGCCAGCAGACAGACAGGTACCTACGAGCAGTACTTC; cdr3_aa: CASRQTGTYEQYF
d_call: -; cdr3_length: 11; clone_size: once; j_call: TRBJ1-1; v_call: TRBV28; cdr3_nt: TGTGCCAGCAGTTGGAACACTGAAGCTTTCTTT; cdr3_aa: CASSWNTEAFF
d_call: -; cdr3_length: 20; clone_size: -; j_call: TRBJ2-4; v_call: TRBV28; cdr3_nt: TGTGCCAGCAGTTCCCCGGACAGTATCCCCCCGGGGGGAGCCAAAAACATTCAGTACTTC; cdr3_aa: CASSSPDSIPPGGAKNIQYF
d_call: -; cdr3_length: 11; clone_size: -; j_call: TRBJ2-7; v_call: TRBV6-1; cdr3_nt: TGTGCCAGCAGTGAAACGGGGGAGCAGTACTTC; cdr3_aa: CASSETGEQYF
d_call: -; cdr3_length: 15; clone_size: -; j_call: TRBJ2-3; v_call: TRBV6-1; cdr3_nt: TGTGCCAGCAGTGAAGGTTACAGTTACACAGATACGCAGTATTTT; cdr3_aa: CASSEGYSYTDTQYF
d_call: TRBD1; cdr3_length: 13; clone_size: -; j_call: TRBJ1-4; v_call: TRBV28; cdr3_nt: TGTGCCAGCAGCAAACAGGGGTGGGAAAAACTGTTTTTT; cdr3_aa: CASSKQGWEKLFF
d_call: -; cdr3_length: 15; clone_size: -; j_call: TRBJ2-3; v_call: TRBV19; cdr3_nt: TGTGCCAGTAGTATCTCCGGGACGGGAACCGATACGCAGTATTTT; cdr3_aa: CASSISGTGTDTQYF
d_call: -; cdr3_length: 12; clone_size: -; j_call: TRBJ1-1; v_call: TRBV19; cdr3_nt: TGTGCCAGTAGGCCAGGGCATACTGAAGCTTTCTTT; cdr3_aa: CASRPGHTEAFF
d_call: -; cdr3_length: 14; clone_size: -; j_call: TRBJ2-7; v_call: TRBV6-1; cdr3_nt: TGTGCCAGCAGTGAATTCGGTAGCTCCTACGAGCAGTACTTC; cdr3_aa: CASSEFGSSYEQYF
d_call: -; cdr3_length: 13; clone_size: -; j_call: TRBJ2-3; v_call: TRBV5-3; cdr3_nt: TGTGCCAGAATAGGGCGGGGCACAGATACGCAGTATTTT; cdr3_aa: CARIGRGTDTQYF
d_call: -; cdr3_length: 14; clone_size: -; j_call: TRBJ1-4; v_call: TRBV28; cdr3_nt: TGTGCCAGCAGGCGTGCAGGGACGCATGAAAAACTGTTTTTT; cdr3_aa: CASRRAGTHEKLFF
d_call: -; cdr3_length: 12; clone_size: -; j_call: TRBJ2-1; v_call: TRBV7-9; cdr3_nt: TGTGCCAGCAGCTTAAGGGGGGCTGAGCAGTTCTTC; cdr3_aa: CASSLRGAEQFF
d_call: -; cdr3_length: 13; clone_size: -; j_call: TRBJ1-2; v_call: TRBV28; cdr3_nt: TGTGCCAGCAGCAAACGGCCCGGCTATGGCTACACCTTC; cdr3_aa: CASSKRPGYGYTF
d_call: -; cdr3_length: 12; clone_size: once; j_call: TRBJ2-1; v_call: TRBV18; cdr3_nt: TGTGCCAGCTCATCGGACTACAATGAGCAGTTCTTC; cdr3_aa: CASSSDYNEQFF
d_call: -; cdr3_length: 15; clone_size: -; j_call: TRBJ2-5; v_call: TRBV27; cdr3_nt: TGTGCCAGCAGTCCCACGTTCCCGTACCAAGAGACCCAGTACTTC; cdr3_aa: CASSPTFPYQETQYF
d_call: TRBD2; cdr3_length: 15; clone_size: -; j_call: TRBJ2-7; v_call: TRBV4-1; cdr3_nt: TGCGCCAGCAGCCAAGAGGCTAGCGGGAACTACGAGCAGTACTTC; cdr3_aa: CASSQEASGNYEQYF
d_call: -; cdr3_length: 13; clone_size: -; j_call: TRBJ2-3; v_call: TRBV10-1; cdr3_nt: TGCGCCAGCAGATCGGGTTATCCAGATACGCAGTATTTT; cdr3_aa: CASRSGYPDTQYF
d_call: -; cdr3_length: 11; clone_size: -; j_call: TRBJ1-2; v_call: TRBV10-3; cdr3_nt: TGTGCCATCAGGACGGCCTATGGCTACACCTTC; cdr3_aa: CAIRTAYGYTF
d_call: -; cdr3_length: 13; clone_size: -; j_call: TRBJ2-7; v_call: TRBV30; cdr3_nt: TGTGCCTGGAGTCCACCCGACCGCGACGAGCAGTACTTC; cdr3_aa: CAWSPPDRDEQYF
d_call: -; cdr3_length: 15; clone_size: -; j_call: TRBJ2-7; v_call: TRBV4-1; cdr3_nt: TGCGCCAGCAGCCAAGGTAGGGACCCTTCCTACGAGCAGTACTTC; cdr3_aa: CASSQGRDPSYEQYF
d_call: TRBD1; cdr3_length: 14; clone_size: -; j_call: TRBJ1-1; v_call: TRBV27; cdr3_nt: TGTGCCAGCAGGCAAGGGACAGGGAGCGCTGAAGCTTTCTTT; cdr3_aa: CASRQGTGSAEAFF
d_call: TRBD2; cdr3_length: 16; clone_size: -; j_call: TRBJ2-7; v_call: TRBV5-1; cdr3_nt: TGCGCCAGCAGCTTGACCCCAGCGGGAGTCGCCTACGAGCAGTACTTC; cdr3_aa: CASSLTPAGVAYEQYF
d_call: -; cdr3_length: 14; clone_size: -; j_call: TRBJ2-7; v_call: TRBV6-1; cdr3_nt: TGTGCCAGCAGTGAAGGGGCAGTCTCCTACGAGCAGTACTTC; cdr3_aa: CASSEGAVSYEQYF
d_call: -; cdr3_length: 13; clone_size: -; j_call: TRBJ2-7; v_call: TRBV5-1; cdr3_nt: TGCGCCAGCAGCCCGTTGGACAGCTACGAGCAGTACTTC; cdr3_aa: CASSPLDSYEQYF
d_call: TRBD2; cdr3_length: 12; clone_size: -; j_call: TRBJ2-1; v_call: TRBV27; cdr3_nt: TGTGCCAGCAGCTTCCGGGGGGGTGAGCAGTTCTTC; cdr3_aa: CASSFRGGEQFF
d_call: -; cdr3_length: 14; clone_size: -; j_call: TRBJ2-7; v_call: TRBV23-1; cdr3_nt: TGCGCCAGCCCCCCCGGGATTCCGACCTACGAGCAGTACTTC; cdr3_aa: CASPPGIPTYEQYF
d_call: -; cdr3_length: 13; clone_size: -; j_call: TRBJ2-1; v_call: TRBV19; cdr3_nt: TGTGCCAGTAGTAAGGACAGCTACAATGAGCAGTTCTTC; cdr3_aa: CASSKDSYNEQFF
d_call: -; cdr3_length: 12; clone_size: -; j_call: TRBJ2-5; v_call: TRBV28; cdr3_nt: TGTGCCAGCAGTGCCCATTCGAGGTCCCAGTACTTC; cdr3_aa: CASSAHSRSQYF